This TCR beta chain was obtained from a study of cytomegalovirus exposure and HLA in healthy donors. Study-level results: Productive status was seen about 90% or about 30% of the time for most TCR beta V segments in an earlier analysis. Near-uniform donor sequencing depth was presumed by presence/absence analyses. A likely sequencing artifact accounted for one observed cluster of highly shared sequence variants.

The V gene lost 3 bases and the J gene lost 3 bases, with 16 bases spanning the gap. This CDR3 spans 15 amino acids. The V gene's germline CDR1 is GTSNPN and CDR2 SVGIG (reference sequence). The PCR ran on 60 Vbeta and 13 Jbeta primers. Original handling: An analysis performed later counted about 80 million unique TCR beta chains (roughly 11 million of them shared). Sequencing used immunoSEQ multiplex PCR; TCRdb keeps in-frame clones, though not all of them. V and J calls and clone size are copied from that table; D and trimming were computed from the DNA. The repertoire holds about 180,000 clones, with less than 85% as singletons. Note on this clone: Its antigen is as yet unknown.

The J gene is TRBJ2-3, the V gene TRBV30, with a possible D match to TRBD1 (6 bases). The receptor was isolated from a man younger than 35 in good health and CMV-seronegative. The sequencing input was PBMCs. The CDR3 is CAWRATGWRTDTQYF. The CDR3 DNA is TGTGCCTGGAGAGCAACAGGGTGGAGAACAGATACGCAGTATTTT. Combining the CDR3 with reference TRBV30 and TRBJ2-3 gives the whole variable domain SQTIHQWPATLVQPVGSPLSLECTVEGTSNPNLYWYRQAAGRGLQLLFYSVGIGQISSEVPQNLSASRPQDRQFILSSKKLLLSDSGFYLCAWRATGWRTDTQYFGPGTRLTVL.